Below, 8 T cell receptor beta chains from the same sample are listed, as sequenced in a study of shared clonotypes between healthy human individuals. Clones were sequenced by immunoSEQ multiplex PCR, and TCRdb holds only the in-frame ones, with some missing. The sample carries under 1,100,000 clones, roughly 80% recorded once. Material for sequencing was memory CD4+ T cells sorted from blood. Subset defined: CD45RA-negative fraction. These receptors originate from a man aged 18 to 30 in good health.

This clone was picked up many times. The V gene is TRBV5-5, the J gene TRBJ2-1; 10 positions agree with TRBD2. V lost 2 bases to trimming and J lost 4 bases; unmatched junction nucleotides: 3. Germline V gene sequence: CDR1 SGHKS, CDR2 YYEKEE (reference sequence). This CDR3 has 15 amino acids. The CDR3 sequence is CASSLNSGGYNEQFF. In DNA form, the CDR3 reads TGTGCCAGCAGCTTAAATAGCGGGGGGTACAATGAGCAGTTCTTC.

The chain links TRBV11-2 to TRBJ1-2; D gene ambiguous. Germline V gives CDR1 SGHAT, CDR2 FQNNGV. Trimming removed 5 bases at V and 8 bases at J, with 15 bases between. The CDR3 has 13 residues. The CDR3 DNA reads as TGTGCCAGCAGCCTAGTTGGGTCCTTGGGCTACACCTTC. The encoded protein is CASSLVGSLGYTF.

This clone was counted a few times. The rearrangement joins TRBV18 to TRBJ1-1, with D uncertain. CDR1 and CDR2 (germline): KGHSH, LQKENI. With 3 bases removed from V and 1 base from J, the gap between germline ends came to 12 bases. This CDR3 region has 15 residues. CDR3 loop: CASSPYNERNTEAFF. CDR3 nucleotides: TGTGCCAGCTCACCGTATAACGAGAGGAACACTGAAGCTTTCTTT.

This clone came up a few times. CDR3 nucleotides: TGTGCCAGCTCACTTAGAGAGACAGCGGGCTACGAGCAGTACTTC. It encodes CASSLRETAGYEQYF. The chain employs TRBV18 and TRBJ2-7, with D perhaps matching TRBD2 (6 bases). Germline V CDR1 and CDR2: KGHSH, LQKENI. This CDR3 comprises 15 residues. The ends were cut back, 4 bases at V and 3 bases at J, with 16 bases in the middle. The variable domain in full, with the rest retrieved from reference TRBV18 and TRBJ2-7, is NAGVMQNPRHLVRRRGQEARLRCSPMKGHSHVYWYRQLPEEGLKFMVYLQKENIIDESGMPKERFSAEFPKEGPSILRIQQVVRGDSAAYFCASSLRETAGYEQYFGPGTRLTVT.

CDR3 residues: CASSDLAGGADTQYF. CDR3 DNA sequence: TGTGCCAGCTCTGATTTAGCGGGGGGCGCAGATACGCAGTATTTT. This rearrangement joins TRBV25-1 to TRBJ2-3; 10 bases align to TRBD2. Germline V CDR1 and CDR2: MGHDK, SYGVNS. The ends lost 8 bases at V and 4 bases at J; junction bases unmatched: 9. CDR3 length equals 15 residues.

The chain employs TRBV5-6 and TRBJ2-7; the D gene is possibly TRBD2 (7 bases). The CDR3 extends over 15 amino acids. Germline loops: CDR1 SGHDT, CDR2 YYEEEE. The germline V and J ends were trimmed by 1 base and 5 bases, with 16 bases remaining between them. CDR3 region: CASSLHGGRLDEQYF. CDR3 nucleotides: TGTGCCAGCAGCTTGCACGGGGGGCGCCTGGACGAGCAGTACTTC. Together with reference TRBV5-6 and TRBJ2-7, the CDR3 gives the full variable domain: DAGVTQSPTHLIKTRGQQVTLRCSPKSGHDTVSWYQQALGQGPQFIFQYYEEEERQRGNFPDRFSGHQFPNYSSELNVNALLLGDSALYLCASSLHGGRLDEQYFGPGTRLTVT.

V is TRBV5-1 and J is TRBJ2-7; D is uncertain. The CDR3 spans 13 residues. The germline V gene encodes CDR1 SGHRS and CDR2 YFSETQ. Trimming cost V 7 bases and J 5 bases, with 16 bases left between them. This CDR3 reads CASARPGDDEQYF. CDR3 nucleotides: TGCGCCAGCGCCCGGCCTGGAGACGACGAGCAGTACTTC.

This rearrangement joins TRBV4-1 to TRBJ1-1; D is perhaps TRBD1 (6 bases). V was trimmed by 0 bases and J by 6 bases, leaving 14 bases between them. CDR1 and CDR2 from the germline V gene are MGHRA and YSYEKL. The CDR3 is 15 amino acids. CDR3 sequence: CASSQEQGVVAEAFF. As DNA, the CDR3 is TGCGCCAGCAGCCAAGAACAGGGTGTGGTGGCTGAAGCTTTCTTT.